Each of the 9 T cell receptor beta chains below was sequenced from the same sample in a study of PD-L1 blockade in urothelial cancer. Time point specified: peripheral blood 6 weeks after treatment start. Some clones are missing from TCRdb's copy, which holds only in-frame ones; the method was immunoSEQ multiplex PCR. The sample holds under 150,000 clones, roughly 89% seen once. The source material was PBMCs, sampled around atezolizumab (anti-PD-L1) treatment. Every receptor here comes from a man in his sixties with urothelial cancer.

This sequence joins TRBV7-2 and TRBJ2-5; D is possibly TRBD2 (5 bases). Germline V gene lookup returns CDR1 SGHTA and CDR2 FQGNSA. Deletions cut 5 bases from V and 4 bases from J, with 20 bases between. CDR3 length: 16 residues. The CDR3 is CASSPYPPGVRETQYF. The CDR3 nucleotides read TGTGCCAGCAGCCCATATCCGCCCGGGGTCAGAGAGACCCAGTACTTC.

The rearrangement links TRBV5-6 to TRBJ2-5; 9 bases are a match to TRBD1. V lost 3 bases and J lost 5; bases outside the gene matches: 8. The CDR3 has 15 amino acids. Looked up from germline, CDR1 is SGHDT and CDR2 is YYEEEE. As DNA, the CDR3 is TGTGCCAGCAGCTCTAACAGGGGGCGTCGGGAGACCCAGTACTTC. As protein: CASSSNRGRRETQYF.

The chain joins TRBV30 to TRBJ2-3; 10 bases are shared with TRBD2. Trimming cost V 2 bases and J 2 bases; bases outside gene matches: 1. Looked up from germline, CDR1 is GTSNPN and CDR2 is SVGIG (reference sequence). This CDR3 is 14 amino acids long. The CDR3 sequence is CAWSTSGTTDTQYF. In DNA form, the CDR3 reads TGTGCCTGGAGTACTAGCGGGACCACAGATACGCAGTATTTT.

The genes are TRBV10-3 and TRBJ1-4, with D possibly matching TRBD1 (5 bases). The CDR3 runs to 13 residues. V gave up 3 bases and J gave up 5 bases, with 7 bases separating them. Germline loops: CDR1 ENHRY, CDR2 SYGVKD. The CDR3 loop reads CAISDGGNEKLFF. Written as DNA, the CDR3 is TGTGCCATCAGTGATGGGGGGAATGAAAAACTGTTTTTT.

CDR3 sequence (DNA): TGTGCCAGTAGTATCGTGGGAGATGGTACTGGGGCCAACGTCCTGACTTTC. It yields the protein CASSIVGDGTGANVLTF. V is TRBV19 and J is TRBJ2-6; D is perhaps TRBD2 (5 bases). The V and J ends lost 3 bases and 2 bases respectively, with 14 bases between them. CDR1 is LNHDA and CDR2 is SQIVND in the germline V gene (reference sequence). The CDR3 totals 17 residues.

This clone was counted once. The chain links TRBV7-6 to TRBJ1-6, with no clear D. This CDR3 is 14 amino acids long. Germline V gene sequence: CDR1 SGHVS, CDR2 FNYEAQ. Deletions cut 5 bases from V and 11 bases from J, with 16 bases between. The CDR3 loop is CASSLHIPGAPLHF. In DNA form, the CDR3 reads TGTGCCAGCAGCCTCCACATACCGGGTGCACCCCTCCACTTT.

The chain combines TRBV5-5 with TRBJ1-2, with D tentatively TRBD1 (6 bases). Trimming left V 3 bases short and J 4 bases short, with 13 bases between. Germline lookup yields CDR1 SGHKS and CDR2 YYEKEE (reference sequence). The CDR3 extends over 14 amino acids. The CDR3 sequence: CASSYSGEGYGYTF. Written as DNA, the CDR3 is TGTGCCAGCAGCTACTCAGGGGAAGGCTATGGCTACACCTTC.

This chain connects TRBV19 to TRBJ2-1; TRBD1 agrees at 8 bases. CDR1 and CDR2 (germline): LNHDA, SQIVND (reference sequence). This CDR3 is 12 amino acids long. J gave up 7 bases and V 9 bases, and 5 bases lay outside the gene matches. CDR3 in DNA: TGTGCCAGCCAAGGACAGGGAAATGAGCAGTTCTTC. As protein: CASQGQGNEQFF. Looking up the rest from reference TRBV19 and TRBJ2-1 gives the full variable domain: DGGITQSPKYLFRKEGQNVTLSCEQNLNHDAMYWYRQDPGQGLRLIYYSQIVNDFQKGDIAEGYSVSREKKESFPLTVTSAQKNPTAFYLCASQGQGNEQFFGPGTRLTVL.

The chain joins TRBV5-5 to TRBJ2-3; 9 bases are shared with TRBD2. Germline loops: CDR1 SGHKS, CDR2 YYEKEE (reference sequence). The CDR3 is 15 amino acids. Trimming cost V 4 bases and J 4 bases; bases outside gene matches: 7. CDR3 in DNA: TGTGCCAGCAGCCCTATAGCGGGGGACTCAGATACGCAGTATTTT. Encoded protein: CASSPIAGDSDTQYF. The variable domain in full, completed from reference TRBV5-5 and TRBJ2-3, reads DAGVTQSPTHLIKTRGQQVTLRCSPISGHKSVSWYQQVLGQGPQFIFQYYEKEERGRGNFPDRFSARQFPNYSSELNVNALLLGDSALYLCASSPIAGDSDTQYFGPGTRLTVL.